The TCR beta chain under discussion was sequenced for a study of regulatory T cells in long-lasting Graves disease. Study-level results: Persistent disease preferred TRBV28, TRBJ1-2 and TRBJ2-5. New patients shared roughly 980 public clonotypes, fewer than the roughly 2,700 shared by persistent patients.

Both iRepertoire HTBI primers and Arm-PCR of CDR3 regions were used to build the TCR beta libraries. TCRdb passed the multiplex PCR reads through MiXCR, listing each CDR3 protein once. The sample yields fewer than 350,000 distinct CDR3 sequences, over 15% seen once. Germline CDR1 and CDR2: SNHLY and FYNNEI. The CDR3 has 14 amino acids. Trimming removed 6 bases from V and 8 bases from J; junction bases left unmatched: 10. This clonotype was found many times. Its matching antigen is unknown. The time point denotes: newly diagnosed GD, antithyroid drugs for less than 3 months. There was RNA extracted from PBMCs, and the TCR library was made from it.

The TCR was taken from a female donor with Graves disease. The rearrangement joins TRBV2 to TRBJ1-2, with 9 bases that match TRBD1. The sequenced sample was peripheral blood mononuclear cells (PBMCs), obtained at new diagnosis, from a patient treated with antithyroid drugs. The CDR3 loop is CASRERQGVEGYTF. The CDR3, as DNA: TGTGCCAGCAGGGAACGACAGGGGGTAGAGGGCTACACCTTC. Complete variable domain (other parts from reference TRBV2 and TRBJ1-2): EPEVTQTPSHQVTQMGQEVILRCVPISNHLYFYWYRQILGQKVEFLVSFYNNEISEKSEIFDDQFSVERPDGSNFTLKIRSTKLEDSAMYFCASRERQGVEGYTFGSGTRLTVV.